This T cell receptor (beta chain) was profiled in a study of T cells after yellow fever vaccination. Study findings and constraints: The presence of abundant clonotypes contaminating from the bulk population was possible in FACS-sorted repertoires. Re-detected after boosting: most primary clones, 96% of CD4 and over 80% of CD8.

The CDR3 has 16 residues. V dropped 3 bases and J dropped 0 bases, with 10 bases sitting between them. Germline V gene sequence: CDR1 SGDLS, CDR2 YYNGEE. Comments on this clonotype: What it recognizes is unknown.

TCRdb reprocessed the 5' RACE reads with MiXCR, giving one entry per CDR3 protein. Here the sample spans 450,000 to 550,000 distinct CDR3 sequences, 15% to 20% being singletons. The V gene is TRBV9, the J gene TRBJ2-6; D unresolved. The clonotype comes from a man aged 30 to 39 who received the YFV17D yellow fever vaccine. The input for sequencing was PBMCs, taken 15 days after the yellow fever booster vaccination. In nucleotides, the CDR3 is TGTGCCAGCAGCGCTTCCAGACGCTCTGGGGCCAACGTCCTGACTTTC. Translated: CASSASRRSGANVLTF. Supplemented by reference TRBV9 and TRBJ2-6, the full variable domain reads DSGVTQTPKHLITATGQRVTLRCSPRSGDLSVYWYQQSLDQGLQFLIQYYNGEERAKGNILERFSAQQFPDLHSELNLSSLELGDSALYFCASSASRRSGANVLTFGAGSRLTVL.